This T cell receptor beta chain was captured by sequencing in a study of blood T cell repertoires in COVID-19. CDR1 MNHEY and CDR2 SMNVEV come from the germline V gene (reference sequence). V was cut by 1 base and J by 5 bases, with 18 bases left in between. The length of the CDR3 is 17 residues. Clones were read by immunoSEQ multiplex PCR, and TCRdb kept only the in-frame ones, dropping some. The sample comprises around 300,000 clones, about nine tenths of which are singletons, and 0.94% rests with the top ten. Sequenced: peripheral blood. This sequence originates from a middle-aged woman who had recovered from COVID-19. The rearrangement joins TRBV27 to TRBJ1-5; D may be TRBD1 (5 bases). The DNA of the CDR3 is TGTGCCAGCAGTTTATGGGGATCGCGGGACCGCTATCAGCCCCAGCATTTT. Protein: CASSLWGSRDRYQPQHF.